The 5 T cell receptor delta chains in this list originate from one sample, sequenced in a study of gamma-delta T cells after stem cell transplantation. TCRdb made new clone calls on the RT-PCR reads using CATT. Of 2,000 to 3,000 delta-chain clones in the sample, roughly 3% were seen once. Sequencing was done on a sample of gamma-delta T cells. The origin of the receptors is a human donor. It is not recorded whose cells these are; they may come from a transplant donor.

About this clone itself: A far larger clone is one nucleotide away, so this likely arose from a read error. This sample also contains other DNA sequences that code for the same CDR3. In nucleotides, the CDR3 is TGTGCCTGTGACGGGCTGCTGGGGGATGCCGTTACGACTCACACTGATAAACTCATCTTT. Protein: CACDGLLGDAVTTHTDKLIF. The chain recombines TRDV2 with TRDJ1, with TRDD3 matching over 9 bases. CDR1 is GEAIGNYY, CDR2 EKD, per germline. The CDR3 spans 20 residues.

The chain has TRDV2 and TRDJ3, with D possibly TRDD3 on 5 matching bases. The germline gives CDR1 GEAIGNYY, CDR2 EKD. V was pared by 0 bases and J by 0 bases, with 11 bases between. The CDR3 covers 18 residues. The CDR3, as DNA: TGTGCCTGTGACACCGCGGGGACCAGCTCCTGGGACACCCGACAGATGTTTTTC. This encodes CACDTAGTSSWDTRQMFF.

This clone was seen more than once but under ten times. Being one base from a much bigger clone, this may be a read error. In the same sample, other DNA sequences code for this CDR3. The chain links TRDV2 to TRDJ1; TRDD3 matches at 9 bases. The CDR3 has 15 residues. Germline CDR1 reads GEAIGNYY; CDR2 reads EKD. CDR3 nucleotides: TGTGCCTGTGACCCTACTGGGGGACCGACCGATAAGCTCATCTTT. Translated, it gives CACDPTGGPTDKLIF.

Note on this clone: With a far larger clone one base away, a read error is the likely cause. The rearrangement joins TRDV1 to TRDJ1; TRDD3 is a possible D gene (6 bases). This CDR3 comprises 24 residues. Between the trimmed V and J ends, which lost 1 base and 0 bases, there was a span of 36 bases. Looked up from germline, CDR1 is TSWWSYY and CDR2 is QGS. CDR3 DNA sequence: TGTGCTCTTGGGGAACCCCTCGGCTTGCGGGGCTCTGGGGACCCATCCCCGTACACCGATAAACTCATCTTT. Protein sequence: CALGEPLGLRGSGDPSPYTDKLIF.

The V call is TRDV2, the J call TRDJ1; TRDD3 aligns across 10 bases. Germline CDR1 GEAIGNYY, CDR2 EKD. This CDR3 contains 17 residues. With 3 bases clipped from V and 0 bases from J, the junction kept 9 bases outside the gene matches. The CDR3 spells CACDAIRLGDNTDKLIF. The CDR3 coding sequence is TGTGCCTGTGACGCTATTCGGCTGGGGGATAACACCGATAAACTCATCTTT.